This entry lists 14 T cell receptor beta chains sequenced from one sample in a study of blood T cell repertoires in COVID-19. Measured with immunoSEQ multiplex PCR; TCRdb has only the in-frame clones, and not every one. The sample consists of about 200,000 clones, around 80% of them appearing once. Sequencing input: peripheral blood. The origin of the receptors is a human donor with acute or convalescent COVID-19. The donor label of this sample is uncertain.

The V gene is TRBV2, the J gene TRBJ1-5; D might be TRBD1 (5 bases). This CDR3 has 13 residues. Germline values: CDR1 SNHLY, CDR2 FYNNEI. The V and J ends lost 9 bases and 4 bases respectively, with 13 bases between them. In DNA, the CDR3 is TGTGCCAGTGGGGGGGACGGAAATCAGCCCCAGCATTTT. This translates into CASGGDGNQPQHF.

The chain joins TRBV30 to TRBJ1-3; maybe TRBD1 (5 bases). The CDR3 is 18 residues long. Per germline, CDR1 GTSNPN and CDR2 SVGIG (reference sequence). The ends were cut back, 0 bases at V and 0 bases at J, with 18 bases in the middle. CDR3 protein: CAWSVRLGLRGSGNTIYF. In nucleotides, the CDR3 is TGTGCCTGGAGTGTAAGGCTGGGACTTAGGGGCTCTGGAAACACCATATATTTT.

This clone was found a few times. This chain uses TRBV10-2 with TRBJ2-2, with TRBD2 matching over 9 bases. CDR1 and CDR2 (germline): WSHSY, SAAADI. The CDR3 loop spans 14 amino acids. J was trimmed by 4 bases and V by 3 bases; bases with no gene match: 0. As DNA, the CDR3 is TGCGCCAGCAGTGAAGCGGGAGGCACCGGGGAGCTGTTTTTT. This encodes CASSEAGGTGELFF.

The J gene is TRBJ1-1, the V gene TRBV12-3 or TRBV12-4; 9 nucleotides match TRBD1. Trimming removed 4 bases from V and 3 bases from J; junction bases left unmatched: 0. The CDR3 runs 13 residues. The DNA of the CDR3 is TGTGCCAGCAGTTGGACAGGGGACACTGAAGCTTTCTTT. Translated: CASSWTGDTEAFF.

This chain connects TRBV6-5 to TRBJ1-2, with D possibly being TRBD1 (6 bases). Germline loops: CDR1 MNHEY, CDR2 SVGAGI. Trimming took 11 bases from V and 6 from J, leaving 16 bases between them. This CDR3 contains 12 residues. The CDR3: CAGRDTADGYTF. The CDR3 nucleotides read TGTGCCGGAAGGGACACGGCGGATGGCTACACCTTC.

The V gene is TRBV3-1 (or the pseudogene TRBV3-2), the J gene TRBJ2-3; D remains ambiguous. The CDR3 covers 14 residues. V lost 4 bases and J 0 bases, leaving 8 bases between the germline ends. The V gene's germline CDR1 is LGHDT and CDR2 YNNKEL (reference sequence). CDR3: CASSRVSSTDTQYF. Written as DNA, the CDR3 is TGTGCCAGCAGCCGAGTATCGAGCACAGATACGCAGTATTTT.

V is TRBV24-1 and J is TRBJ2-4, with TRBD1 matching over 9 bases. The trim removed 4 bases at V and 7 bases at J, leaving 4 bases unmatched. The CDR3 runs 14 residues. Germline V gene lookup returns CDR1 KGHDR and CDR2 SFDVKD. This CDR3 reads CATSDPDRGNIQYF. The CDR3 DNA is TGTGCCACCAGTGACCCCGACAGGGGGAACATTCAGTACTTC.

The chain carries TRBV7-9 and TRBJ1-2, with TRBD1 as a possible D gene (5 bases). From germline, CDR1 is SEHNR and CDR2 FQNEAQ (reference sequence). CDR3 length: 16 amino acids. V was clipped by 1 base and J by 4 bases, with 16 bases between them. CDR3 loop: CASSLERRGGLYGYTF. CDR3 sequence (DNA): TGTGCCAGCAGCTTAGAGAGGAGGGGAGGTCTCTATGGCTACACCTTC.

The chain is built from TRBV11-2 and TRBJ2-1, with 10 positions matching TRBD2. The CDR3 consists of 15 residues. Germline CDR1 SGHAT, CDR2 FQNNGV. V was clipped by 5 bases and J by 4 bases; unmatched bases: 5. DNA of the CDR3: TGTGCCAGCAGCCCCAGGACTAGCGGTTACAATGAGCAGTTCTTC. As protein: CASSPRTSGYNEQFF.

This clone came up once. The CDR3 DNA reads as TGCGCCAGCAGCTTGGGGAGTCACCAAGAGACCCAGTACTTC. Translated, it gives CASSLGSHQETQYF. The V gene is TRBV5-1, the J gene TRBJ2-5; no definite D call. V dropped 0 bases and J dropped 0 bases, with 6 bases sitting between them. The length of the CDR3 is 14 residues. Germline V gene sequence: CDR1 SGHRS, CDR2 YFSETQ. The full variable domain, with the rest looked up from reference TRBV5-1 and TRBJ2-5, is KAGVTQTPRYLIKTRGQQVTLSCSPISGHRSVSWYQQTPGQGLQFLFEYFSETQRNKGNFPGRFSGRQFSNSRSEMNVSTLELGDSALYLCASSLGSHQETQYFGPGTRLLVL.

This sequence joins TRBV10-2 and TRBJ2-2; 7 positions agree with TRBD2. Trimming cost V 7 bases and J 12 bases; bases outside gene matches: 5. Germline CDR1 and CDR2: WSHSY and SAAADI. This CDR3 region has 11 residues. CDR3 DNA sequence: TGCGCCAGCAAGCGGGAAGAGAAGCTGTTTTTT. This translates into CASKREEKLFF.

The CDR3 DNA is TGCAGCGTTGGTACTAGCTCTGGGGCCAACGTCCTGACTTTC. Translation gives CSVGTSSGANVLTF. The rearrangement joins TRBV29-1 to TRBJ2-6, with D possibly TRBD2 on 5 matching bases. Germline-derived CDR1 and CDR2 are SQVTM and ANQGSEA. The CDR3 runs to 14 residues. Trimming removed 4 bases from V and 0 bases from J, with 7 bases in between.

The rearrangement uses TRBV19 and TRBJ1-5; D perhaps matches TRBD1 (6 bases). This CDR3 comprises 14 residues. Germline V gives CDR1 LNHDA, CDR2 SQIVND (reference sequence). The V and J ends lost 6 bases and 3 bases respectively, with 12 bases between them. Here the CDR3 reads CASSGQSYNQPQHF. CDR3 sequence (DNA): TGTGCCAGTAGCGGACAGAGCTACAATCAGCCCCAGCATTTT.

The chain couples TRBV7-2 to TRBJ2-1; weak D call: TRBD2 (5 bases). This CDR3 is built from 15 residues. The V gene's germline CDR1 is SGHTA and CDR2 FQGNSA. V was trimmed by 1 base and J by 8 bases, leaving 15 bases between them. The CDR3 protein is CASSLGRGLLDEQFF. The CDR3 nucleotides read TGTGCCAGCAGCTTAGGCCGGGGTCTTTTGGATGAGCAGTTCTTC.